This section outlines one TCR beta chain sequence together with its context. Repertoires were generated with immunoSEQ multiplex PCR, while TCRdb's copy carries only in-frame clones and drops some. This table holds tens of thousands of clones, about nine tenths found once. These data originate in a study of control samples from healthy donors and cancer patients. Sample: blood. This clonotype was obtained from a man between 25 and 39 years old in good health.

Written as DNA, the CDR3 is TGTGCCAGCAGGGAAACACTCCGCCAAGAGACCCAGTACTTC. It is translated as CASRETLRQETQYF. V is TRBV2 and J is TRBJ2-5; D not certain. V lost 6 bases to trimming and J lost 1 base, with 12 bases between them. The CDR3 spans 14 residues. Germline V gives CDR1 SNHLY, CDR2 FYNNEI.